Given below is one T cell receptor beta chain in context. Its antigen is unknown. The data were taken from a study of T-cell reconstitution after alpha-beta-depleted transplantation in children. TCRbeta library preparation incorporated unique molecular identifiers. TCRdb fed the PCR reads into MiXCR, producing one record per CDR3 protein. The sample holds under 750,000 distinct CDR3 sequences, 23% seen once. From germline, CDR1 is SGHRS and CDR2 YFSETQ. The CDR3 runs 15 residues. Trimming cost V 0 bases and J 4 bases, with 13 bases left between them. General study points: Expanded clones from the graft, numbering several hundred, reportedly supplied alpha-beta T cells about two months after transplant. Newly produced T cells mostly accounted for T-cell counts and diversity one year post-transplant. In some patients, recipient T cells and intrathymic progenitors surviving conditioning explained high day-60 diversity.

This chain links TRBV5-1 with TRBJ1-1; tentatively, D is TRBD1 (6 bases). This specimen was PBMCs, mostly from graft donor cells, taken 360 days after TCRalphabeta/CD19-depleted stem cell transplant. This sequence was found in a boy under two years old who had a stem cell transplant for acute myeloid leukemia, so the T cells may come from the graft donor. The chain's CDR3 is CASSLEDRRGTEAFF. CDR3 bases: TGCGCCAGCAGCTTGGAAGACAGGCGGGGCACTGAAGCTTTCTTT. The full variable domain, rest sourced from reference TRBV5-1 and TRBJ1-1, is KAGVTQTPRYLIKTRGQQVTLSCSPISGHRSVSWYQQTPGQGLQFLFEYFSETQRNKGNFPGRFSGRQFSNSRSEMNVSTLELGDSALYLCASSLEDRRGTEAFFGQGTRLTVV.